Listed below are T cell receptor beta chains from one sample, sequenced in a study of blood T cell repertoires in COVID-19. Produced via immunoSEQ multiplex PCR; TCRdb's table is partial and in-frame only. The sample shows some 250,000 clones, roughly 86% of them seen only once. Sequencing was done on a sample of peripheral blood. The receptors stem from a woman in her 70s with active or convalescent COVID-19. CDR3s include the opening cysteine and the closing phenylalanine or tryptophan. The order of the fields is D gene, V gene, J gene, CDR3 protein. The D gene is left open where the match is weak.

D gene: TRBD2; V gene: TRBV5-6; J gene: TRBJ2-3; CDR3 protein: CASSFPSGRGTDTQYF
D gene: .; V gene: TRBV5-5; J gene: TRBJ2-1; CDR3 protein: CASNHRQQVSNEQFF
D gene: .; V gene: TRBV7-3; J gene: TRBJ2-1; CDR3 protein: CASSFSPDIGTANEQFF
D gene: .; V gene: TRBV7-9; J gene: TRBJ2-2; CDR3 protein: CASSPGGIGELFF
D gene: TRBD1; V gene: TRBV27; J gene: TRBJ2-6; CDR3 protein: CASSSGTGVAGANVLTF
D gene: .; V gene: TRBV11-2; J gene: TRBJ1-4; CDR3 protein: CASSLLSTNEKLFF
D gene: TRBD1; V gene: TRBV15; J gene: TRBJ1-4; CDR3 protein: CATSRGGTGRNEKLFF
D gene: TRBD1; V gene: TRBV7-9; J gene: TRBJ2-5; CDR3 protein: CAGQERWETQYF
D gene: .; V gene: TRBV5-6; J gene: TRBJ1-3; CDR3 protein: CASSLLGNTIYF
D gene: TRBD1; V gene: TRBV19; J gene: TRBJ2-6; CDR3 protein: CASKRQGQAFSGANVLTF
D gene: .; V gene: TRBV24-1; J gene: TRBJ2-1; CDR3 protein: CATSGTTRGEQFF
D gene: .; V gene: TRBV6-5; J gene: TRBJ1-2; CDR3 protein: CASSRPRGGEDGYTF
D gene: TRBD1; V gene: TRBV27; J gene: TRBJ2-5; CDR3 protein: CASRRTGSSVETQYF
D gene: .; V gene: TRBV4-3; J gene: TRBJ2-7; CDR3 protein: CASSQVVGVSSYEQYF
D gene: TRBD1; V gene: TRBV12-5; J gene: TRBJ2-2; CDR3 protein: CASGLVLTGGSTGELFF
D gene: .; V gene: TRBV24-1; J gene: TRBJ2-3; CDR3 protein: CATSGPGATDTQYF
D gene: .; V gene: TRBV6-2/TRBV6-3; J gene: TRBJ1-1; CDR3 protein: CASSYSSGWADTEAFF
D gene: TRBD2; V gene: TRBV6-5; J gene: TRBJ2-3; CDR3 protein: CASSYSSRGVADTQYF
D gene: .; V gene: TRBV11-2; J gene: TRBJ1-2; CDR3 protein: CASRDFPEGYTF
D gene: TRBD2; V gene: TRBV19; J gene: TRBJ2-1; CDR3 protein: CASSLGGTSAAYNEQFF
D gene: .; V gene: TRBV10-1; J gene: TRBJ1-6; CDR3 protein: CASSKTSGNSPLHF
D gene: TRBD1; V gene: TRBV19; J gene: TRBJ2-7; CDR3 protein: CASSPTGGSYEQYF
D gene: .; V gene: TRBV5-1; J gene: TRBJ1-1; CDR3 protein: CASTPGENTEAFF
D gene: .; V gene: TRBV9; J gene: TRBJ1-3; CDR3 protein: CASSVDQGTISGNTIYF
D gene: .; V gene: TRBV15; J gene: TRBJ2-5; CDR3 protein: CATSRELQETQYF
D gene: TRBD1; V gene: TRBV5-1; J gene: TRBJ1-2; CDR3 protein: CASSSQGDYGYTF
D gene: TRBD1; V gene: TRBV6-5; J gene: TRBJ2-1; CDR3 protein: CASTVDRGSYNEQFF
D gene: TRBD1; V gene: TRBV9; J gene: TRBJ1-1; CDR3 protein: CASSEGQATEAFF
D gene: .; V gene: TRBV7-9; J gene: TRBJ1-1; CDR3 protein: CASTTGGLNTEAFF
D gene: .; V gene: TRBV9; J gene: TRBJ2-7; CDR3 protein: CASSHSHRVRSEQYF
D gene: .; V gene: TRBV4-1; J gene: TRBJ1-3; CDR3 protein: CASSQDWGPGNTIYF
D gene: .; V gene: TRBV5-5; J gene: TRBJ2-7; CDR3 protein: CASSLAAANYEQYF
D gene: .; V gene: TRBV7-2; J gene: TRBJ2-7; CDR3 protein: CASSLDRPPVVVVYEQYF
D gene: .; V gene: TRBV10-2; J gene: TRBJ1-6; CDR3 protein: CASSDPSEGKTLHF
D gene: TRBD1; V gene: TRBV6-5; J gene: TRBJ2-5; CDR3 protein: CASTQGARETQYF
D gene: TRBD1; V gene: TRBV7-9; J gene: TRBJ1-4; CDR3 protein: CASSPRTGDEKLFF
D gene: .; V gene: TRBV27; J gene: TRBJ2-2; CDR3 protein: CASSSSTGELFF
D gene: .; V gene: TRBV6-5; J gene: TRBJ2-7; CDR3 protein: CASRALTETLGEQYF
D gene: TRBD1; V gene: TRBV6-5; J gene: TRBJ1-4; CDR3 protein: CASSYSGTAAGEKLFF
D gene: .; V gene: TRBV18; J gene: TRBJ1-3; CDR3 protein: CASSAALVSGNTIYF
D gene: .; V gene: TRBV6-5; J gene: TRBJ1-1; CDR3 protein: CASSYGGNSMNTEAFF
D gene: .; V gene: TRBV7-9; J gene: TRBJ2-1; CDR3 protein: CASSLGSLQIDEQFF
D gene: TRBD1; V gene: TRBV5-1; J gene: TRBJ1-2; CDR3 protein: CASSYDRAEVYGYTF
D gene: .; V gene: TRBV7-9; J gene: TRBJ2-1; CDR3 protein: CASSFYTLVTGLPTREQFF
D gene: .; V gene: TRBV19; J gene: TRBJ1-3; CDR3 protein: CASSPEAANSGNTIYF
D gene: .; V gene: TRBV7-2; J gene: TRBJ1-2; CDR3 protein: CASSQVHGYTF
D gene: TRBD1; V gene: TRBV27; J gene: TRBJ1-2; CDR3 protein: CATRGPESNYGYTF
D gene: TRBD1; V gene: TRBV2; J gene: TRBJ1-2; CDR3 protein: CASSERQGGYTF